These 32 T cell receptor beta chains share one sample of origin, sequenced in a study of T cells after yellow fever vaccination. MiXCR, run by TCRdb on the 5' RACE reads, gives a single entry per CDR3 protein. The table has around 140,000 distinct CDR3 sequences, around 7.7% seen once. This specimen consisted of CD4+ T cells sorted from PBMCs, obtained 5 days after the yellow fever booster vaccination. All receptors derive from a man aged 25-45 years who received the YFV17D yellow fever vaccine.

This clonotype showed up many times. The chain has TRBV9 and TRBJ2-7; D possibly corresponds to TRBD1 (5 bases). Germline loops: CDR1 SGDLS, CDR2 YYNGEE. V shed 2 bases and J shed 1 base, with 10 bases lying between them. There are 14 residues in the CDR3. The CDR3 sequence is CASSVSPGSYEQYF. The CDR3 DNA reads TGTGCCAGCAGCGTTTCCCCAGGGTCCTACGAGCAGTACTTC.

This clonotype was counted many times. The chain couples TRBV20-1 to TRBJ1-5; weak D call: TRBD1 (6 bases). The CDR3 has 14 amino acids. The V and J ends lost 5 bases and 2 bases respectively, with 13 bases between them. Germline-derived CDR1 and CDR2 are DFQATT and SNEGSKA (reference sequence). The CDR3 reads CSAVGGRGNQPQHF. As DNA, the CDR3 is TGCAGTGCTGTAGGGGGTAGGGGCAATCAGCCCCAGCATTTT.

There are many counts of this clonotype. The CDR3 DNA sequence: TGTGCCAGCAGCCGATCGGACTCCGCCGATACGCAGTATTTT. It yields the protein CASSRSDSADTQYF. The chain carries TRBV4-2 and TRBJ2-3, with D maybe TRBD2 (5 bases). The germline V gene has CDR1 LGHNA and CDR2 YNFKEQ. The ends were cut back, 4 bases at V and 6 bases at J, with 14 bases in the middle. CDR3 length: 14 residues.

This clonotype was counted at least ten times. The chain combines TRBV4-2 with TRBJ2-1, with D tentatively TRBD2 (7 bases). The CDR3 runs to 17 residues. The V end was cut by 6 bases, the J end by 9 bases, with 27 bases between. Germline-derived CDR1 and CDR2 are LGHNA and YNFKEQ. CDR3 sequence (DNA): TGTGCCAGCAGTGTCCTGGCGGGAGAGGGCCAACAGGGTGAGCAGTTCTTC. This translates into CASSVLAGEGQQGEQFF.

Many counts were recorded for this clonotype. V is TRBV6-2 or TRBV6-3 and J is TRBJ2-3; D not certain. Germline CDR1 is MNHEY and CDR2 is SVGEGT. V dropped 2 bases and J dropped 9 bases, with 15 bases sitting between them. The CDR3 spans 14 residues. CDR3 loop: CASSYRIVGGTQYF. The CDR3 DNA follows: TGTGCCAGCAGTTACCGCATTGTGGGTGGAACGCAGTATTTT.

This clonotype was seen at least ten times. V and J are TRBV18 and TRBJ2-1; D may be TRBD1 (5 bases). CDR3 size: 15 residues. The germline V gene has CDR1 KGHSH and CDR2 LQKENI. Trimming removed 0 bases at V and 2 bases at J, with 8 bases between. The CDR3 here is CASSPPPGTYNEQFF. The CDR3 DNA follows: TGTGCCAGCTCACCACCTCCAGGGACCTACAATGAGCAGTTCTTC.

This clonotype was seen ten or more times. The chain combines TRBV6-5 with TRBJ1-5; D might be TRBD1 (6 bases). The germline gives CDR1 MNHEY, CDR2 SVGAGI. V was shortened by 6 bases and J by 6 bases, with 12 bases between the two germline ends. The CDR3 spans 13 residues. CDR3 protein: CASRRGAAQPQHF. The CDR3, as DNA: TGTGCCAGCAGGCGGGGGGCGGCTCAGCCCCAGCATTTT.

The chain couples TRBV20-1 to TRBJ1-4; 9 nucleotides line up with TRBD1. This CDR3 is 16 amino acids long. Germline V gene data show CDR1 as DFQATT and CDR2 as SNEGSKA (reference sequence). V lost 1 base and J lost 3; bases outside the gene matches: 6. The CDR3 DNA sequence: TGCAGTGCTAGAGCACAGGGGGCGCAGGCTAATGAAAAACTGTTTTTT. Translated, it gives CSARAQGAQANEKLFF.

Many counts were recorded for this clonotype. The CDR3 here is CAWDHTGGGPETQYF. The CDR3 nucleotides read TGTGCCTGGGACCATACGGGAGGGGGACCAGAGACCCAGTACTTC. V and J are TRBV30 and TRBJ2-5; the match to TRBD2 covers 8 bases. CDR3 length equals 15 residues. Trimming at V came to 5 bases and at J to 4 bases, leaving 12 bases not matched to a gene. Germline V gene lookup returns CDR1 GTSNPN and CDR2 SVGIG (reference sequence).

This clonotype was observed many times. The rearrangement joins TRBV3-1 to TRBJ2-5, with D maybe TRBD2 (5 bases). This CDR3 is built from 15 residues. The V gene's germline CDR1 is LGHDT and CDR2 YNNKEL (reference sequence). Trimming removed 7 bases from V and 4 bases from J, with 19 bases in between. The CDR3 region has the DNA TGTGCCAGCACCCATAGAGGGTTGGTGGTAGAGACCCAGTACTTC. This translates into CASTHRGLVVETQYF.

This clonotype showed up many times. The chain links TRBV28 to TRBJ2-7; D unclear. Germline V gives CDR1 MDHEN, CDR2 SYDVKM. The V and J ends lost 6 bases and 6 bases respectively, with 12 bases between them. The CDR3 consists of 12 residues. CDR3 bases: TGTGCCAGCAGGACTCCCGGGCGCGAGCAGTACTTC. It encodes CASRTPGREQYF.

This clonotype came up a few times. The chain combines TRBV29-1 with TRBJ1-4; D gene unclear. V was trimmed by 3 bases and J by 8 bases, leaving 16 bases between them. The germline V gene has CDR1 SQVTM and CDR2 ANQGSEA. The CDR3 sequence is 14 residues long. CDR3 sequence reads: CSVEDGQAEEKLFF. CDR3 sequence (DNA): TGCAGCGTTGAGGACGGGCAGGCGGAGGAAAAACTGTTTTTT.

This clonotype was picked up many times. The V gene is TRBV5-1, the J gene TRBJ2-7; 9 bases are a match to TRBD2. Per the germline V gene, CDR1 is SGHRS and CDR2 is YFSETQ. The CDR3 is 16 residues long. V was pared by 0 bases and J by 7 bases, with 11 bases of the junction left unmatched. CDR3 protein: CASSLAGVAGAREQYF. Here the CDR3 DNA reads TGCGCCAGCAGCTTGGCCGGGGTAGCGGGAGCTCGGGAGCAGTACTTC.

The chain uses TRBV2 and TRBJ2-7; 7 nucleotides align to TRBD2. After removal of 3 bases from V and 0 bases from J, the junction contained 5 bases not matched to a gene. In germline, CDR1 is SNHLY, CDR2 FYNNEI. The CDR3 runs to 15 residues. CDR3 residues: CASSEVSGNSYEQYF. Here the CDR3 DNA reads TGTGCCAGCAGTGAGGTCAGCGGGAACTCCTACGAGCAGTACTTC.

This clonotype was seen many times. The V call is TRBV7-2, the J call TRBJ2-1, with 10 positions matching TRBD2. The CDR3 length is 15 residues. Trimming removed 2 bases from V and 7 bases from J; junction bases left unmatched: 5. Germline CDR1 is SGHTA and CDR2 is FQGNSA. CDR3: CASSLTASGRNEQFF. The CDR3, as DNA: TGTGCCAGCAGCTTAACCGCTAGCGGGAGAAATGAGCAGTTCTTC.

At least ten counts were recorded for this clonotype. The rearrangement links TRBV5-1 to TRBJ1-2, with D possibly TRBD1 on 5 matching bases. This CDR3 spans 14 amino acids. The germline V and J ends were trimmed by 4 bases and 4 bases, with 14 bases remaining between them. Per germline, CDR1 SGHRS and CDR2 YFSETQ. The chain's CDR3 is CASSITGAVYGYTF. CDR3 bases: TGCGCCAGCAGCATTACAGGCGCCGTCTATGGCTACACCTTC.

This clonotype was seen at least ten times. The rearrangement links TRBV27 to TRBJ2-1, with a possible D match to TRBD1 (5 bases). Germline CDR1 MNHEY, CDR2 SMNVEV (reference sequence). The CDR3 sequence is 15 residues long. The germline V and J ends were trimmed by 1 base and 1 base, with 8 bases remaining between them. The CDR3 DNA sequence: TGTGCCAGCAGTTTATTAGGGGCATCCTACAATGAGCAGTTCTTC. This gives the protein CASSLLGASYNEQFF.

This clonotype was counted at least ten times. The rearrangement uses TRBV14 and TRBJ1-1; D unclear. The CDR3 consists of 13 residues. Germline-derived CDR1 and CDR2 are SGHDN and FVKESK. Trimming removed 3 bases from V and 3 bases from J, with 8 bases in between. The CDR3 DNA follows: TGTGCCAGCAGCCAGTGGAGCGACACTGAAGCTTTCTTT. Amino acid sequence: CASSQWSDTEAFF.

This clonotype has ten or more counts. This chain links TRBV15 with TRBJ2-1; either TRBD1 or TRBD2 may fit D (5 bases each). With 0 bases removed from V and 7 bases from J, the gap between germline ends came to 13 bases. Germline lookup yields CDR1 LNHNV and CDR2 YYDKDF (reference sequence). The CDR3 is 15 amino acids. Written as DNA, the CDR3 is TGTGCCACCAGCAGAGACCCGGGACCCAGAAATGAGCAGTTCTTC. This gives the protein CATSRDPGPRNEQFF.

This clonotype was observed at least ten times. The chain joins TRBV3-1 to TRBJ2-5; D may correspond to TRBD1 or TRBD2 (5 bases each). Germline V gene sequence: CDR1 LGHDT, CDR2 YNNKEL (reference sequence). The ends were cut back, 6 bases at V and 5 bases at J, with 19 bases in the middle. The CDR3 covers 15 residues. This CDR3 reads CASRDSDTGRETQYF. CDR3 bases: TGTGCCAGCAGGGACTCGGACACCGGAAGGGAGACCCAGTACTTC.

This clonotype was observed many times. The chain employs TRBV25-1 and TRBJ2-5; TRBD1 might be the D (5 bases). The CDR3 consists of 18 residues. Trimming took 2 bases from V and 7 from J, leaving 26 bases between them. In germline, CDR1 is MGHDK, CDR2 SYGVNS. CDR3 loop: CASSERGLVGLVRGTQYF. The CDR3 DNA is TGTGCCAGCAGTGAAAGGGGTCTGGTGGGGCTAGTTAGGGGGACCCAGTACTTC. Full variable domain (outside the CDR3, taken from reference TRBV25-1 and TRBJ2-5): EADIYQTPRYLVIGTGKKITLECSQTMGHDKMYWYQQDPGMELHLIHYSYGVNSTEKGDLSSESTVSRIRTEHFPLTLESARPSHTSQYLCASSERGLVGLVRGTQYFGPGTRLLVL.

This clonotype was observed many times. The chain employs TRBV20-1 and TRBJ2-2; TRBD1 matches 8 bases. The CDR3 loop spans 12 amino acids. Germline V CDR1 and CDR2: DFQATT, SNEGSKA (reference sequence). The V segment lost 6 bases and the J segment 6 bases; nucleotides outside the gene matches: 3. The CDR3 DNA follows: TGCAGTGCACCGGGACAGGCCGGGGAGCTGTTTTTT. Protein: CSAPGQAGELFF.

This clonotype was detected many times. This sequence joins TRBV20-1 and TRBJ2-1; D possibly corresponds to TRBD2 (6 bases). In germline, CDR1 is DFQATT, CDR2 SNEGSKA (reference sequence). This CDR3 spans 14 amino acids. V was clipped by 6 bases and J by 6 bases, with 18 bases between them. The CDR3 DNA reads TGCAGTGCCGAGGGGCCTACTAGCAGCAATGAGCAGTTCTTC. Its protein product is CSAEGPTSSNEQFF.

This clonotype occurred many times. V and J are TRBV15 and TRBJ2-3; D is undetermined. V lost 6 bases and J 9 bases, leaving 13 bases between the germline ends. Germline V gene sequence: CDR1 LNHNV, CDR2 YYDKDF (reference sequence). This CDR3 is built from 12 residues. CDR3 region: CATSKGQGTQYF. DNA for the CDR3: TGTGCCACCAGTAAGGGCCAAGGAACGCAGTATTTT.

This clonotype was counted ten times or more. The V gene is TRBV5-1, the J gene TRBJ2-3, with 8 bases matching TRBD1. The length of the CDR3 is 14 residues. V trimming: 5 bases; J trimming: 5 bases; junction bases outside the gene matches: 7. Germline-derived CDR1 and CDR2 are SGHRS and YFSETQ. In DNA form, the CDR3 reads TGCGCCAGCAGGCAGGGGGCCGCCCGAGATACGCAGTATTTT. It encodes CASRQGAARDTQYF.

This clonotype was recorded at least ten times. CDR3: CASSVNRATGEKLFF. In nucleotides, the CDR3 is TGTGCCAGCAGCGTCAACAGGGCGACGGGTGAAAAACTGTTTTTT. J is TRBJ1-4 and V is TRBV7-2; tentative D call: TRBD1 (6 bases). The length of the CDR3 is 15 residues. Germline loops: CDR1 SGHTA, CDR2 FQGNSA. V lost 5 bases and J lost 7, with 17 bases in between.

As concerns this clonotype: Since a much larger clone is just one base distant, this may be a read error. The rearrangement uses TRBV29-1 and TRBJ2-5; the D call may be TRBD1 or TRBD2 (5 bases each). Germline CDR1 and CDR2: SQVTM and ANQGSEA. The CDR3 sequence is 11 residues long. The chain's CDR3 is CSVGIMGTRYF. CDR3 sequence (DNA): TGCAGCGTTGGAATAATGGGGACCCGGTACTTC.

This clonotype was observed at least ten times. The CDR3 coding sequence is TGCGCCAGCAGCCCGCGGGCCAGCACAGATACGCAGTATTTT. Its protein product is CASSPRASTDTQYF. The chain has TRBV4-3 and TRBJ2-3, with D possibly TRBD2 on 5 matching bases. Germline V gene sequence: CDR1 LGHNA, CDR2 YSLEER. The CDR3 has 14 amino acids. Deletions cut 4 bases from V and 0 bases from J, with 8 bases between.

The sample holds many counts of this clonotype. This chain uses TRBV12-3 or TRBV12-4 with TRBJ2-7, with 9 bases fitting TRBD2. J was trimmed by 4 bases and V by 9 bases; bases with no gene match: 13. The CDR3 loop spans 15 amino acids. CDR3 coding DNA: TGTGCCAGTCGTCCCGGGACTAGCAAGGAATACGAGCAGTACTTC. Protein sequence: CASRPGTSKEYEQYF.

This clonotype has at least ten counts. This chain connects TRBV7-3 to TRBJ2-7; 9 bases fit TRBD2. The ends lost 1 base at V and 7 bases at J; junction bases unmatched: 2. The CDR3 runs to 13 residues. Per the germline V gene, CDR1 is SGHTA and CDR2 is FQGTGA. Written as DNA, the CDR3 is TGTGCCAGCAGCTTAATGACTAGCGGAGAGCAGTACTTC. Encoded protein: CASSLMTSGEQYF. Together with reference TRBV7-3 and TRBJ2-7, the CDR3 gives the full variable domain: GAGVSQTPSNKVTEKGKYVELRCDPISGHTALYWYRQSLGQGPEFLIYFQGTGAADDSGLPNDRFFAVRPEGSVSTLKIQRTERGDSAVYLCASSLMTSGEQYFGPGTRLTVT.

This clonotype was observed at least ten times. The V and J genes are TRBV4-1 and TRBJ2-1; 10 nucleotides line up with TRBD2. Germline V gene lookup returns CDR1 MGHRA and CDR2 YSYEKL. The V gene end was trimmed by 0 bases and the J gene end by 5 bases; junction bases not matched to a gene: 16. The CDR3 is made up of 20 amino acids. The CDR3 region has the DNA TGCGCCAGCAGCCAAGAACTAAGGGCTAGCGGGAGACCTACCCACAATGAGCAGTTCTTC. Protein sequence: CASSQELRASGRPTHNEQFF.

This clonotype has a count of ten or more. V usage is TRBV5-5 and J usage is TRBJ2-2; D gene uncertain. Germline lookup yields CDR1 SGHKS and CDR2 YYEKEE (reference sequence). This CDR3 contains 14 residues. V lost 3 bases, J lost 0 bases, and 6 bases lay in between. The CDR3 sequence: CASSSAPNTGELFF. The CDR3 DNA reads as TGTGCCAGCAGCTCGGCTCCGAACACCGGGGAGCTGTTTTTT.